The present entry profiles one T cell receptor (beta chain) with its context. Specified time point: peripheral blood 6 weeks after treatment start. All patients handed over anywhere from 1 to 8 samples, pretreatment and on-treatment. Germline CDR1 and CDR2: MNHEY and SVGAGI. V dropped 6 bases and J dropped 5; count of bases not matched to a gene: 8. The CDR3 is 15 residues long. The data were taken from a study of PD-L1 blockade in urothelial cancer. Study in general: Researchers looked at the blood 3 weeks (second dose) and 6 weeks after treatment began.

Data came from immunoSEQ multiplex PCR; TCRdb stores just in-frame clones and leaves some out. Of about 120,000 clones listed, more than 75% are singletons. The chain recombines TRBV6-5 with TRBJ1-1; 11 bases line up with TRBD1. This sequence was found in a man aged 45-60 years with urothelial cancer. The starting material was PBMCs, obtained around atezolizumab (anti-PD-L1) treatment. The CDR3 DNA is TGTGCCAGCAGAGCTCGGACAGGGGGCTCTACTGAAGCTTTCTTT. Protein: CASRARTGGSTEAFF.